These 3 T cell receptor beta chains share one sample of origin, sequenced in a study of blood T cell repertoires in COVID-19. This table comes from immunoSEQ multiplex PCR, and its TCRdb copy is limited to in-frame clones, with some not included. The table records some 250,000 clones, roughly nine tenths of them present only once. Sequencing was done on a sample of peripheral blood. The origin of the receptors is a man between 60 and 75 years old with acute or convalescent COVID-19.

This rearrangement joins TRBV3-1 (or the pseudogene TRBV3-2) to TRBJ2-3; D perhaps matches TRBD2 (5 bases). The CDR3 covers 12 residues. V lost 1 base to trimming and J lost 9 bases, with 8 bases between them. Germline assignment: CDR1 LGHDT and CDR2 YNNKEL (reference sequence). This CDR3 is CASSQVGLTQYF. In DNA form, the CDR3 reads TGTGCCAGCAGCCAAGTAGGACTGACGCAGTATTTT.

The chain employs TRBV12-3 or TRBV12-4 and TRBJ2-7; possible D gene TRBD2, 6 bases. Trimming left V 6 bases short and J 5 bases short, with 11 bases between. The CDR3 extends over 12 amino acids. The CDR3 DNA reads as TGTGCCAGCAGCAACGGGAGAGACGAGCAGTACTTC. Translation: CASSNGRDEQYF.

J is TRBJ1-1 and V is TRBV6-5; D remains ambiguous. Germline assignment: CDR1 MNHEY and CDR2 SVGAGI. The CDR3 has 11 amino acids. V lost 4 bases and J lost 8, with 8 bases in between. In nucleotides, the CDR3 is TGTGCCAGCAGTTTCAAAGCCGAAGCTTTCTTT. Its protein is CASSFKAEAFF.